This T cell receptor beta chain came from a study of blood T cell repertoires in COVID-19. For the study at large: Material from acute and convalescent COVID-19 was sourced from the United States, Italy and Spain. From T cells, B-cell-depleted T cells, or PBMCs came the material, which was cDNA or gDNA.

Per the original methods: From reference gene primer amplification, estimates of nucleated cell counts were derived. The data were produced by immunoSEQ multiplex PCR, yet TCRdb's version contains in-frame clones alone and is incomplete. V, J and clone size are taken as reported in that table, and D and trimming were inferred from the DNA itself. Of under 200,000 clones in the sample, approximately 88% were seen once. The J segment lost 7 bases and the V segment lost 5 bases, leaving 6 bases of the junction unmatched. The CDR3 length is 13 residues. Germline CDR1 is SEHNR and CDR2 is FQNEAQ (reference sequence).

The origin of this receptor is a woman in her sixties or seventies who had recovered from COVID-19. Sample: peripheral blood. This chain uses TRBV7-9 with TRBJ1-2; 8 nucleotides align to TRBD1. This chain's CDR3 is CASSMDRVVGYTF. CDR3 coding DNA: TGTGCCAGCAGCATGGACAGGGTGGTTGGCTACACCTTC. Based on the CDR3 plus reference TRBV7-9 and TRBJ1-2, the full variable domain is DTGVSQNPRHKITKRGQNVTFRCDPISEHNRLYWYRQTLGQGPEFLTYFQNEAQLEKSRLLSDRFSAERPKGSFSTLEIQRTEQGDSAMYLCASSMDRVVGYTFGSGTRLTVV.